This TCR beta chain was sequenced during a study of CD8 T cells in Susac syndrome. Trimming cost V 1 base and J 4 bases, with 22 bases left between them. Germline V gene lookup returns CDR1 LNHDA and CDR2 SQIVND (reference sequence). The CDR3 sequence is 18 residues long. Reverse transcription used roughly 0.5 to 1 ug RNA and random hexamers. In TCRdb, the immunoSEQ multiplex PCR reads were re-called with MiXCR into one record per CDR3 protein. The data contain roughly 180,000 distinct CDR3 sequences, just under 95% of them singletons. Sequencing used CD4+ T cells from PBMCs. The receptor was isolated from a human donor with Susac syndrome. The chain carries TRBV19 and TRBJ2-5, with D possibly called TRBD1 or TRBD2 (5 bases each). The CDR3: CASSIVPFHGAGGETQYF. The CDR3 coding sequence is TGTGCCAGTAGTATAGTCCCCTTCCATGGGGCCGGAGGAGAGACCCAGTACTTC.